A single count supports the clone carrying this TCR beta chain. Its antigen is not identified. Extracted RNA was reverse transcribed into cDNA, the sequencing template. Profiling relied on immunoSEQ multiplex PCR, and the TCRdb table lists in-frame clones only, not all of them. The table has about 5,900 clones, around 65% seen once. Treatment given: oral pan-JAK inhibitor, 5-10 mg twice daily. Both peripheral blood and punch biopsies of lesional scalp skin were obtained from patients who had alopecia areata. This entry comes from a study of CD8+ T cells in alopecia areata. About the research overall: The study gave treated patients oral tofacitinib at 5 to 10 mg twice daily. Tofacitinib administration persisted for 6 to 18 months, succeeded by 6 months off drug. The study, taken as a whole, reports: The presence of one nonresponder keeps the tie between baseline CD8+ expansion and response uncertain. Clonality in lesional scalp, especially alopecia totalis/universalis, exceeded that of normal scalp.

With 5 bases removed from V and 1 base from J, the gap between germline ends came to 8 bases. The germline V gene has CDR1 SEHNR and CDR2 FQNEAQ (reference sequence). The CDR3 runs to 13 residues. This receptor was taken from a human donor with alopecia areata. V usage is TRBV7-9 and J usage is TRBJ1-1, with a possible D match to TRBD1 (6 bases). Sequencing used skin, obtained at roughly week 30, from a patient treated with tofacitinib. CDR3 bases: TGTGCCAGCAGCCAGGGGACGAACACTGAAGCTTTCTTT. Translating it yields CASSQGTNTEAFF.